The 10 T cell receptor beta chains listed next were all sequenced from one sample in a study of blood T cell repertoires in COVID-19. Sequencing used immunoSEQ multiplex PCR; TCRdb keeps in-frame clones, though not all of them. This table holds 310,000 or so clones, roughly 90% found once. Sequencing was done on a sample of PBMCs or T cells enriched from blood (not recorded which). These receptors originate from a woman in her twenties or thirties who had recovered from COVID-19.

V gene TRBV15 combines with J gene TRBJ2-1; D is undetermined. Germline V CDR1 and CDR2: LNHNV, YYDKDF (reference sequence). The V end lost 0 bases, the J end lost 9 bases, and 15 bases lay between the germline ends. The CDR3 spans 15 residues. CDR3 residues: CATSRDNSSPGEQFF. Here the CDR3 DNA reads TGTGCCACCAGCAGAGATAATAGTAGCCCTGGTGAGCAGTTCTTC.

With respect to this clone: The sample holds other DNA sequences that translate to the same CDR3. This chain joins TRBV4-3 and TRBJ1-4; D remains ambiguous. CDR1 LGHNA and CDR2 YSLEER come from the germline V gene. With 4 bases removed from V and 4 bases from J, the gap between germline ends came to 7 bases. This CDR3 is built from 13 residues. In nucleotides, the CDR3 is TGCGCCAGCAGCCCGGCGGGTAATGAAAAACTGTTTTTT. Its translation: CASSPAGNEKLFF.

J is TRBJ2-3 and V is TRBV6-5; 12 nucleotides match TRBD2. Germline loops: CDR1 MNHEY, CDR2 SVGAGI. There are 15 residues in the CDR3. The ends lost 6 bases at V and 4 bases at J; junction bases unmatched: 5. This CDR3 reads CASRLTSGSADTQYF. DNA of the CDR3: TGTGCCAGCAGACTGACTAGCGGGAGCGCAGATACGCAGTATTTT.

The gene calls are TRBV18 and TRBJ1-2, with D uncertain. This CDR3 has 11 amino acids. V dropped 6 bases and J dropped 4 bases, with 6 bases sitting between them. Looked up from germline, CDR1 is KGHSH and CDR2 is LQKENI. The DNA for the CDR3 is TGTGCCAGCTCTGGCGGCTATGGCTACACCTTC. Amino acid sequence: CASSGGYGYTF.

The rearrangement joins TRBV27 to TRBJ2-2, with 10 bases fitting TRBD2. This CDR3 has 20 residues. From germline, CDR1 is MNHEY and CDR2 SMNVEV (reference sequence). Trimming at V came to 2 bases and at J to 6 bases, leaving 18 bases not matched to a gene. The CDR3 DNA is TGTGCCAGCAGTTTACGGGCTCTACCCCCTCTAGCGGGAGACGCCGGGGAGCTGTTTTTT. This gives the protein CASSLRALPPLAGDAGELFF.

The rearrangement uses TRBV4-3 and TRBJ1-1; D perhaps matches TRBD1 (6 bases). Between the trimmed V and J ends, which lost 4 bases and 6 bases, there was a span of 18 bases. From germline, CDR1 is LGHNA and CDR2 YSLEER. There are 15 residues in the CDR3. CDR3 sequence (DNA): TGCGCCAGCAGCCCTGCGGGGGCGCTTGAGGCTGAAGCTTTCTTT. This encodes CASSPAGALEAEAFF.

V gene TRBV19 combines with J gene TRBJ1-5; no clear D. V lost 1 base to trimming and J lost 5 bases, with 12 bases between them. This CDR3 is built from 15 residues. CDR1 LNHDA and CDR2 SQIVND come from the germline V gene (reference sequence). The CDR3 loop reads CASSIGWASHQPQHF. In DNA, the CDR3 is TGTGCCAGTAGTATAGGGTGGGCAAGTCATCAGCCCCAGCATTTT.

The rearrangement uses TRBV28 and TRBJ2-1; a possible D gene is TRBD1 (6 bases). The CDR3 sequence is 12 residues long. V lost 9 bases and J lost 9, with 15 bases in between. Germline V CDR1 and CDR2: MDHEN, SYDVKM. The CDR3 is CASNTGSSEQFF. Written as DNA, the CDR3 is TGTGCCAGTAATACAGGGTCAAGTGAGCAGTTCTTC. The whole variable domain, filled in from reference TRBV28 and TRBJ2-1, reads DVKVTQSSRYLVKRTGEKVFLECVQDMDHENMFWYRQDPGLGLRLIYFSYDVKMKEKGDIPEGYSVSREKKERFSLILESASTNQTSMYLCASNTGSSEQFFGPGTRLTVL.

This rearrangement joins TRBV15 to TRBJ1-1, with 9 bases matching TRBD1. With 5 bases clipped from V and 4 bases from J, the junction kept 5 bases outside the gene matches. The length of the CDR3 is 14 residues. Germline lookup yields CDR1 LNHNV and CDR2 YYDKDF (reference sequence). CDR3 loop: CATSARTGVTEAFF. The CDR3 DNA reads TGTGCCACCAGCGCCCGGACAGGGGTCACTGAAGCTTTCTTT.

The genes are TRBV14 and TRBJ2-5; D is possibly TRBD1 (6 bases). The germline V gene encodes CDR1 SGHDN and CDR2 FVKESK. The CDR3 loop spans 15 amino acids. With 4 bases removed from V and 2 bases from J, the gap between germline ends came to 14 bases. CDR3 in amino acids: CASSLWTAPQETQYF. The CDR3 DNA reads as TGTGCCAGCAGCCTATGGACAGCCCCTCAAGAGACCCAGTACTTC.